At least ten counts were recorded for the clone carrying this TCR beta chain. The junction differs from germline at one of its ends, possibly a read error. This CDR3 has 15 residues. Germline V CDR1 and CDR2: SGHRS, YFSETQ. Time point given: patch test 2, 6 weeks after DPC sensitization. Treatment of the sample: therapeutic diphenylcyclopropenone sensitization with weekly scalp DPC. The sample originates from a study of human T cells and chemical hapten exposure. Across the study: Alopecia areata, totalis or universalis was found in mostly female patients.

The library tagged each cDNA molecule with unique molecular identifiers. TCRdb passed the RACE reads through MiXCR, listing each CDR3 protein once. The sample holds about 96,000 distinct CDR3 sequences; 9.3% are singletons and the top ten take more than 2%. This clonotype was obtained from a woman aged 40 to 49 with alopecia areata. Some clones in this sample may be carry-over from other donors' samples. This chain uses TRBV5-1 with TRBJ2-3; 10 bases line up with TRBD2. The sample was whole blood, taken in connection with sensitization to the hapten diphenylcyclopropenone (DPC). The CDR3 DNA reads as TGCGCCAGCCGCTTTTCGCTAGCGGGGGCAGATACGCAGTATTTT. Residues: CASRFSLAGADTQYF.